The present T cell receptor (beta chain) was sequenced within a study of cytomegalovirus exposure and HLA in healthy donors. Study observations and caveats: In a later analysis, 17,000 or so TCR beta sequences were associated with HLA alleles at 0.05 false discovery rate.

This CDR3 region has 16 residues. CDR1 and CDR2 (germline): KGHSH, LQKENI. Trimming cost V 2 bases and J 1 base; bases outside gene matches: 4. This clone was found a few times. Its matching antigen is unknown. The PCR used 60 Vbeta and 13 Jbeta primers. The data were produced by immunoSEQ multiplex PCR, yet TCRdb's version contains in-frame clones alone and is incomplete. The sample lists 150,000 to 200,000 clones, around 84% occurring once. This clonotype was sampled from a woman aged 40 to 50 in good health and CMV-seronegative. The chain uses TRBV18 and TRBJ2-2; 7 bases are shared with TRBD2. Specimen: PBMCs. The CDR3 DNA reads TGTGCCAGCTCACCATCTCTAGCGGAGAACACCGGGGAGCTGTTTTTT. This sequence encodes CASSPSLAENTGELFF.